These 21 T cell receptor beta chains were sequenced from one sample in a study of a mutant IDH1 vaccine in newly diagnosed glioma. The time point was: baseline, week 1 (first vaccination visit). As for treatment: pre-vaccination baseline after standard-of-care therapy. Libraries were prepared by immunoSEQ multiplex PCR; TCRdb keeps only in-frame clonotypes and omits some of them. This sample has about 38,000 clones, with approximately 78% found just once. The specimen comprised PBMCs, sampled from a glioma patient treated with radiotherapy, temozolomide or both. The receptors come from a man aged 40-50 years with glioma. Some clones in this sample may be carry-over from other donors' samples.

The chain's CDR3 is CASSKGGHEQYF. For the CDR3, the DNA is TGTGCCAGCAGCAAAGGGGGACACGAGCAGTACTTC. The chain couples TRBV5-6 to TRBJ2-7; tentatively, D is TRBD1 (6 bases). This CDR3 is built from 12 residues. CDR1 SGHDT and CDR2 YYEEEE come from the germline V gene. Deletions cut 4 bases from V and 5 bases from J, with 10 bases between.

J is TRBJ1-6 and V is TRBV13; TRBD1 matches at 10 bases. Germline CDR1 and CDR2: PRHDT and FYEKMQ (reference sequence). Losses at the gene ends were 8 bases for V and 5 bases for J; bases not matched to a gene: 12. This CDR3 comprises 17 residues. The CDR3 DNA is TGTGCCAGCCGGGACAGGGGAAGGTACGAAGATAATTCACCCCTCCACTTT. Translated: CASRDRGRYEDNSPLHF.

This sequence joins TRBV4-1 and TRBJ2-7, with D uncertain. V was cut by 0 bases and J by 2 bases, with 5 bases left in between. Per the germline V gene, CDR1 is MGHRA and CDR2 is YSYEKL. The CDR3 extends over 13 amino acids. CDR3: CASSQDPTYEQYF. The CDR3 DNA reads TGCGCCAGCAGCCAAGACCCGACCTACGAGCAGTACTTC.

The CDR3 nucleotides read TGTGCCAGCAGCTTGGCCGGGGTTTCCTATGGCTACACCTTC. It codes for CASSLAGVSYGYTF. This chain connects TRBV5-4 to TRBJ1-2; no reliable D call. The length of the CDR3 is 14 residues. Germline values: CDR1 SGHNT, CDR2 YYREEE (reference sequence). Trimming cost V 0 bases and J 4 bases, with 10 bases left between them.

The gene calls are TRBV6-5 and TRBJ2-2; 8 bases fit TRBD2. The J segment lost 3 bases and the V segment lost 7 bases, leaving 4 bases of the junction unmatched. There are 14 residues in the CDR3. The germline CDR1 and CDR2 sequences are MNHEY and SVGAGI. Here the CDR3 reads CASTTGGYTGELFF. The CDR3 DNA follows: TGTGCCAGCACCACGGGGGGGTACACCGGGGAGCTGTTTTTT.

The CDR3 sequence: CSVEGTSGEYNEQFF. As DNA, the CDR3 is TGCAGCGTTGAAGGGACTAGCGGGGAGTACAATGAGCAGTTCTTC. This chain connects TRBV29-1 to TRBJ2-1; 12 bases are shared with TRBD2. The V segment lost 1 base and the J segment 4 bases; nucleotides outside the gene matches: 2. Looked up from germline, CDR1 is SQVTM and CDR2 is ANQGSEA. The CDR3 is 15 amino acids.

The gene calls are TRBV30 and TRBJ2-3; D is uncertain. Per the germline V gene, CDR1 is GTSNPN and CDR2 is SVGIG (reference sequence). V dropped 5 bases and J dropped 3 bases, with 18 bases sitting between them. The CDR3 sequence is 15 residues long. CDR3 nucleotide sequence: TGTGCCTGGGTTCCACCCCCGGGCCTGACAGATACGCAGTATTTT. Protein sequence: CAWVPPPGLTDTQYF.

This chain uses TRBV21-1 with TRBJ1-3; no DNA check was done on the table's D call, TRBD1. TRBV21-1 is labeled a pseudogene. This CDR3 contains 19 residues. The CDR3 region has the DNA TGTGCCAGCAGCAAAGAAGGGGTGCAATGGGGGCTGACCGGAAACACCATATATTTT. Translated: CASSKEGVQWGLTGNTIYF.

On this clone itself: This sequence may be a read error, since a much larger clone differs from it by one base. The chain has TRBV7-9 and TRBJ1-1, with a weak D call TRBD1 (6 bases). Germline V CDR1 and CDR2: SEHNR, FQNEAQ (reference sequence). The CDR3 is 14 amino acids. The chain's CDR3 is CACSEEGVGTEAFF. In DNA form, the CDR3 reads TGTGCCTGCAGCGAGGAGGGGGTTGGCACTGAAGCTTTCTTT.

CDR3 coding DNA: TGTGCCAGCAGCTTAGAGGGGAGCTCATATCAGCCCCAGCATTTT. It encodes CASSLEGSSYQPQHF. The gene calls are TRBV7-6 and TRBJ1-5, with a tentative D call TRBD1 (5 bases). V lost 1 base to trimming and J lost 5 bases, with 12 bases between them. The CDR3 length is 15 residues. From germline, CDR1 is SGHVS and CDR2 FNYEAQ.

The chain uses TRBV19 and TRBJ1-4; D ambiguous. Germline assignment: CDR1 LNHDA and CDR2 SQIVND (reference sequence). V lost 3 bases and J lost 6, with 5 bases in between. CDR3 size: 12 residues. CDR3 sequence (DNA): TGTGCCAGTAGTATTCGGGATGAAAAACTGTTTTTT. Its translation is CASSIRDEKLFF.

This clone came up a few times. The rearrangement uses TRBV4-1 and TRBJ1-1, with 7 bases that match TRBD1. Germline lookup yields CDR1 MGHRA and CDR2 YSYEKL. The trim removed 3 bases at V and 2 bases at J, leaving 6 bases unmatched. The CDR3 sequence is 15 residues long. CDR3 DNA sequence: TGCGCCAGCAGCCACCCCGACAGGGACAACACTGAAGCTTTCTTT. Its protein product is CASSHPDRDNTEAFF.

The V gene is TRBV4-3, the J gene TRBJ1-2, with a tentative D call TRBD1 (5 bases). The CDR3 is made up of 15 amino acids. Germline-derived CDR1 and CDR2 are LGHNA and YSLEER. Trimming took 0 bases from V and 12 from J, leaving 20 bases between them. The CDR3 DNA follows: TGCGCCAGCAGCCAAGAAGTAAGAGCCACGAGGGGACACACCTTC. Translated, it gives CASSQEVRATRGHTF.

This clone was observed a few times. The CDR3 nucleotides read TGTGCCAGCAGCTTAGGCACAGCGGGGGGTGGCGAGACCCAGTACTTC. Its translation is CASSLGTAGGGETQYF. This chain joins TRBV7-6 and TRBJ2-5; 9 nucleotides line up with TRBD2. Losses at the gene ends were 1 base for V and 5 bases for J; bases not matched to a gene: 8. CDR1 and CDR2 (germline): SGHVS, FNYEAQ. This CDR3 region has 16 residues.

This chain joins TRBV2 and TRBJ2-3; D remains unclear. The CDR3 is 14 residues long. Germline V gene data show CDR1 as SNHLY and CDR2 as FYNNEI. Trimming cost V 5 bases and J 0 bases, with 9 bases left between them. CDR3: CASSYSTSTDTQYF. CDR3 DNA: TGTGCCAGCAGTTACAGTACCAGCACAGATACGCAGTATTTT.

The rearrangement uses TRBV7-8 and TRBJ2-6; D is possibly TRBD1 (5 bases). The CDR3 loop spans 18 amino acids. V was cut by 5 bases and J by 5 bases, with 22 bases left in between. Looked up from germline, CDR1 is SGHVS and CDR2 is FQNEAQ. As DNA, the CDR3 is TGTGCCAGCAGCAACAGGCCTTACCCACAAAGTCGGGCCAACGTCCTGACTTTC. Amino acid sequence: CASSNRPYPQSRANVLTF.

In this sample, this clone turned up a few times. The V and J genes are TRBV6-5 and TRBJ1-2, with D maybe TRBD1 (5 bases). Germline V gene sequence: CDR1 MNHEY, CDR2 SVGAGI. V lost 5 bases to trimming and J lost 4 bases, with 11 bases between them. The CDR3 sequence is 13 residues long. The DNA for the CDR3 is TGTGCCAGCAGTCCCGACAGTGCCTATGGCTACACCTTC. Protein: CASSPDSAYGYTF.

DNA for the CDR3: TGCGCCAGCAGCCAAGATCTTGATGTGGGCGGCGAGCAGTACTTC. This gives the protein CASSQDLDVGGEQYF. This rearrangement joins TRBV4-3 to TRBJ2-7; no clear D. The CDR3 runs 15 residues. Germline V gene data show CDR1 as LGHNA and CDR2 as YSLEER. The germline V and J ends were trimmed by 0 bases and 6 bases, with 15 bases remaining between them.

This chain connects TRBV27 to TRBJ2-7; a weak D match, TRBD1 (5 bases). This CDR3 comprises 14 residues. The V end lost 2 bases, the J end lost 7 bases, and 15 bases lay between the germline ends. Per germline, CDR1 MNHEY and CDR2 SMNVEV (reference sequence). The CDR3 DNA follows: TGTGCCAGCAGTTTAACCTCCCAGGGAAATGAGCAGTACTTC. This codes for CASSLTSQGNEQYF.

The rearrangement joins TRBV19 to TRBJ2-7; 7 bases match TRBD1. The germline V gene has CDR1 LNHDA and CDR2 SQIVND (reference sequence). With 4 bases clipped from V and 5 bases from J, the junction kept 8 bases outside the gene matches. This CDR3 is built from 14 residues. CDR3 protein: CASSTLDRFHEQYF. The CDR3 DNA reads TGTGCCAGTAGTACTTTGGACAGGTTCCACGAGCAGTACTTC.

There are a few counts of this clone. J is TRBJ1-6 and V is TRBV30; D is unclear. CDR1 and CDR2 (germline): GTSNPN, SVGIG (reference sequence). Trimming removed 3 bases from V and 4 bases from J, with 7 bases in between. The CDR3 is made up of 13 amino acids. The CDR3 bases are TGTGCCTGGAGCGCCGCTTATAATTCACCCCTCCACTTT. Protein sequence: CAWSAAYNSPLHF.